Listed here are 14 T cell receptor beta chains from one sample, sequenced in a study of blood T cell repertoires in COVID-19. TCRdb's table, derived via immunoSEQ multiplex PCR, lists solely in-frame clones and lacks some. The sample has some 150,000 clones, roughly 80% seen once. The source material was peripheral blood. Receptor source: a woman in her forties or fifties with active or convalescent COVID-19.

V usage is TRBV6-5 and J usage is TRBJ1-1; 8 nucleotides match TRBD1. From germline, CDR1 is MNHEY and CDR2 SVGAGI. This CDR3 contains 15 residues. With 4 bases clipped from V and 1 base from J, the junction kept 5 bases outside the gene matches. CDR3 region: CASSFLDRENTEAFF. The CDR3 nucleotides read TGTGCCAGCAGTTTTTTGGACAGGGAGAACACTGAAGCTTTCTTT.

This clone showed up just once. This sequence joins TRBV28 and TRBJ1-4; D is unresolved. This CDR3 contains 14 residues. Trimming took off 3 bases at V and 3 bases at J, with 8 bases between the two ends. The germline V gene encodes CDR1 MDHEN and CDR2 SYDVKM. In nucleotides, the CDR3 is TGTGCCAGCAGTTTCCTGGGCCCTAATGAAAAACTGTTTTTT. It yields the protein CASSFLGPNEKLFF. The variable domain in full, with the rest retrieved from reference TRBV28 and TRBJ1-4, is DVKVTQSSRYLVKRTGEKVFLECVQDMDHENMFWYRQDPGLGLRLIYFSYDVKMKEKGDIPEGYSVSREKKERFSLILESASTNQTSMYLCASSFLGPNEKLFFGSGTQLSVL.

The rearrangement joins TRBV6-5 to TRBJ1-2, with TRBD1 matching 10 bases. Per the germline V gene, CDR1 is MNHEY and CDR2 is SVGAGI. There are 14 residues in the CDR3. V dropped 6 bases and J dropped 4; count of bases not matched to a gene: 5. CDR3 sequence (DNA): TGTGCCAGCAGGCCCGGGACAGGGGTCTATGGCTACACCTTC. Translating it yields CASRPGTGVYGYTF.

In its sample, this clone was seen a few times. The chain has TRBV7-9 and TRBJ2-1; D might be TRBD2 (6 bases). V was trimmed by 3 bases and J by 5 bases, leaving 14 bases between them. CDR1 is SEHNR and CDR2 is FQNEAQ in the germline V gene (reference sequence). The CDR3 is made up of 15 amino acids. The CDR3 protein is CASSLSNGGNNEQFF. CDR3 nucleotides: TGTGCCAGCAGCTTGTCTAACGGGGGAAACAATGAGCAGTTCTTC.

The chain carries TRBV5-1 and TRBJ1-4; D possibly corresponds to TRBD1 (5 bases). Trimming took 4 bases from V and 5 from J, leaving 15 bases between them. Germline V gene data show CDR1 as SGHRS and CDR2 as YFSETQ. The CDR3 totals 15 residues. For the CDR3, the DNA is TGCGCCAGCAGCCGAGACGGGGGGAACAATGAAAAACTGTTTTTT. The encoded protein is CASSRDGGNNEKLFF.

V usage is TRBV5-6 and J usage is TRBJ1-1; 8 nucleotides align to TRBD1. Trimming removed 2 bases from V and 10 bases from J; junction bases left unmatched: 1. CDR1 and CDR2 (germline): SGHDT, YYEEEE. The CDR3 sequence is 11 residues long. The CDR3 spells CASSFRGPAFF. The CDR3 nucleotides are TGTGCCAGCAGCTTCAGGGGGCCAGCTTTCTTT.

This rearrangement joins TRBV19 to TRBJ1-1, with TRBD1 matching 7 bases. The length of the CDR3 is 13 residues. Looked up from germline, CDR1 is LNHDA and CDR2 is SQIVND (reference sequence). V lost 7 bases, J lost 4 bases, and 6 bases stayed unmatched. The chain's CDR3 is CASNSNRGTEAFF. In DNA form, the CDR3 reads TGTGCCAGTAATTCTAACAGGGGCACTGAAGCTTTCTTT.

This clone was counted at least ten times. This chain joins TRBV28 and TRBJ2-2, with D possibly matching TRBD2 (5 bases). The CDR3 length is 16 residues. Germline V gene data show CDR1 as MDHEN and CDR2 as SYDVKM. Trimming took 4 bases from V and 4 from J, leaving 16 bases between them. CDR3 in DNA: TGTGCCAGCAGTTCAGGAGGACGTCGGGTCACCGGGGAGCTGTTTTTT. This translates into CASSSGGRRVTGELFF.

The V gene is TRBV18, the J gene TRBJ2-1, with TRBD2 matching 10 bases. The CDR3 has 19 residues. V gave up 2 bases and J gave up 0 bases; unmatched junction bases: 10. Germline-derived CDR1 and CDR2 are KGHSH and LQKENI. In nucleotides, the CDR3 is TGTGCCAGCTCACCAAAACTAGCGGGAACCCCGAGCTCCTACAATGAGCAGTTCTTC. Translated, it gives CASSPKLAGTPSSYNEQFF.

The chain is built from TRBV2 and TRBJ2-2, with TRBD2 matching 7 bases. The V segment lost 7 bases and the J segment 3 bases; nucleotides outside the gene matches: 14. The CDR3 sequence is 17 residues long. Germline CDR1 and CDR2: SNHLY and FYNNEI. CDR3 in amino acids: CASIPTRTLAYTGELFF. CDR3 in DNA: TGTGCCAGCATTCCGACCCGGACACTAGCGTACACCGGGGAGCTGTTTTTT.

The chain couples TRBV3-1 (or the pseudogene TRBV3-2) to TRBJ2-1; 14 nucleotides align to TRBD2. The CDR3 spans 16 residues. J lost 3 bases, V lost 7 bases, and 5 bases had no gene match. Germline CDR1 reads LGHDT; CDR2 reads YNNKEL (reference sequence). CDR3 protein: CASKRLAGGIYNEQFF. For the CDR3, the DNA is TGTGCCAGCAAGCGACTAGCGGGAGGGATCTACAATGAGCAGTTCTTC.

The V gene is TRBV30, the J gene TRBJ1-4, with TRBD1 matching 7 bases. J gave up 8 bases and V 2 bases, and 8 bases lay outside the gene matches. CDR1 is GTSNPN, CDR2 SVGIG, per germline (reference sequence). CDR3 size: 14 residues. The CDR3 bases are TGTGCCTGGAGTAAACCGGGACAGCAAGAAAAACTGTTTTTT. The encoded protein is CAWSKPGQQEKLFF.

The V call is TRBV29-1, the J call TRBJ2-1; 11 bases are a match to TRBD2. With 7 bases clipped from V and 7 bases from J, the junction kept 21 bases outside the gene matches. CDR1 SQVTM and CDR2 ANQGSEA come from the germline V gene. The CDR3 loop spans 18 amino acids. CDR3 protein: CSAPPGSGRARLGNEQFF. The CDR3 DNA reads TGCAGCGCTCCTCCAGGTAGCGGGAGGGCCAGGTTGGGGAATGAGCAGTTCTTC.

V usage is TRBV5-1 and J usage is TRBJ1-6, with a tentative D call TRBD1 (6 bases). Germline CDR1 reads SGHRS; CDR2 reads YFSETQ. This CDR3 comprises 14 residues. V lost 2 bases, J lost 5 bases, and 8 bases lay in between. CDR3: CASSLGGDNSPLHF. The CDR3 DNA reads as TGCGCCAGCAGCTTAGGGGGGGATAATTCACCCCTCCACTTT. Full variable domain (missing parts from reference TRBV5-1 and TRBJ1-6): KAGVTQTPRYLIKTRGQQVTLSCSPISGHRSVSWYQQTPGQGLQFLFEYFSETQRNKGNFPGRFSGRQFSNSRSEMNVSTLELGDSALYLCASSLGGDNSPLHFGNGTRLTVT.